The T cell receptor (beta chain) described here comes from a study of T cells in Graves' hyperthyroidism and ophthalmopathy. Study findings and constraints: Blood held most thyroid clonotypes expanded above 0.001 frequency.

The TCR beta CDR3 regions underwent amplification using RNA transcripts as the source. When the TCR CDR3 underwent first-round RT-PCR, the HTBI primer set was used. TCRdb passed the multiplex PCR reads through MiXCR, listing each CDR3 protein once. The sample records hundreds of thousands of distinct CDR3 sequences, roughly 40% being singletons. On this clonotype: The antigen is unknown.

What was sequenced was blood. The clonotype comes from a man aged 18 to 35 with Graves' hyperthyroidism.

This CDR3 is CASSTIPGPAQSTEAFF. Here the CDR3 DNA reads TGTGCCAGCAGCACTATACCGGGCCCAGCGCAGAGCACTGAAGCTTTCTTT. The rearrangement uses TRBV7-9 and TRBJ1-1; D not certain. V lost 5 bases to trimming and J lost 4 bases, with 23 bases between them. Germline V CDR1 and CDR2: SEHNR, FQNEAQ (reference sequence). The length of the CDR3 is 17 residues.